These T cell receptor beta chains were read from a single sample in a study of response to subunit inactivated influenza vaccine. In TCRdb, the RT-PCR reads were re-called with MiXCR into one record per CDR3 protein. The data contain around 750,000 distinct CDR3 sequences, approximately 21% of them singletons. The material sequenced was PBMCs from blood, taken about 5 days after vaccination. The receptors stem from a man between 45 and 60 years old who received an inactivated influenza vaccine. Both conserved end residues are part of each CDR3. The order of the fields is CDR3 protein, CDR3 DNA, V gene, clone size, D gene, J gene. D genes are given only for firm matches. Rows give clone size only sometimes, using once, few, many, or a class for an expanded clone.

CASRYPGTTNEQFF | TGTGCCAGCAGGTACCCCGGGACGACCAATGAGCAGTTCTTC | TRBV7-2 | few | . | TRBJ2-1
CSAPTTDTQYF | TGCAGTGCTCCTACGACAGATACGCAGTATTTT | TRBV20-1 | . | . | TRBJ2-3
CASSLAGGRRSYEQYF | TGTGCCAGCAGCTTGGCAGGCGGACGTCGATCCTACGAGCAGTACTTC | TRBV7-9 | many | . | TRBJ2-7
CATSKYTGELFF | TGTGCCACCAGCAAATATACCGGGGAGCTGTTTTTT | TRBV15 | . | . | TRBJ2-2
CSARDGKLYEQYF | TGCAGTGCAAGGGACGGGAAACTCTACGAGCAGTACTTC | TRBV20-1 | . | . | TRBJ2-7
CASSRGTSEAYNEQFF | TGTGCCAGCAGCCGAGGGACTAGCGAAGCCTACAATGAGCAGTTCTTC | TRBV7-9 | few | TRBD2 | TRBJ2-1
CASTPSVAGWGEQYF | TGTGCCAGCACCCCTTCGGTAGCGGGGTGGGGCGAGCAGTACTTC | TRBV12-3/TRBV12-4 | many | TRBD2 | TRBJ2-7
CSVDLGRTGELFF | TGCAGCGTTGATTTAGGCAGAACCGGGGAGCTGTTTTTT | TRBV29-1 | many | . | TRBJ2-2
CASTPRNYYEQYF | TGTGCCAGCACTCCCCGGAATTACTACGAGCAGTACTTC | TRBV6-2/TRBV6-3 | . | . | TRBJ2-7
CASSLNTGVTNTGELFF | TGTGCCAGCAGCCTTAACACGGGAGTGACGAACACCGGGGAGCTGTTTTTT | TRBV4-2 | . | . | TRBJ2-2
CASSQGKAGSNEQYF | TGCGCCAGCAGCCAAGGGAAAGCAGGGTCCAACGAGCAGTACTTC | TRBV4-1 | few | . | TRBJ2-7
CSARDMPSSYEQYF | TGCAGTGCCCGAGACATGCCGAGCTCCTACGAGCAGTACTTC | TRBV20-1 | few | . | TRBJ2-7
CASSLTGTSEGYEQYF | TGTGCCAGCAGCCTAACAGGGACTAGCGAGGGCTACGAGCAGTACTTC | TRBV7-3 | . | TRBD2 | TRBJ2-7
CASSLSGLAGLSRGTDTQYF | TGTGCCAGCAGCTTATCTGGACTAGCGGGATTATCTCGTGGCACAGATACGCAGTATTTT | TRBV11-2 | . | TRBD2 | TRBJ2-3
CSAPVATGYEQYF | TGCAGTGCTCCCGTCGCGACGGGGTACGAGCAGTACTTC | TRBV20-1 | . | . | TRBJ2-7
CASSLEGVVEQYF | TGCGCCAGCAGCTTGGAAGGAGTGGTCGAGCAGTACTTC | TRBV5-1 | many | . | TRBJ2-7
CASSQLLSSEKTNEQFF | TGTGCCAGCAGCCAACTCCTTTCTAGCGAGAAAACCAATGAGCAGTTCTTC | TRBV3-1 | few | . | TRBJ2-1
CSAEGQVSSYEQYF | TGCAGTGCTGAGGGACAGGTTAGCTCCTACGAGCAGTACTTC | TRBV20-1 | . | TRBD1 | TRBJ2-7
CASSLPGRAFF | TGTGCCAGCAGCCTACCGGGGAGGGCTTTCTTT | TRBV5-6 | few | . | TRBJ1-1
CSALRGGSTGELFF | TGCAGTGCTTTACGGGGGGGCAGCACCGGGGAGCTGTTTTTT | TRBV20-1 | . | TRBD2 | TRBJ2-2
CSARISGGAFLGTSREQFF | TGCAGTGCTAGGATTAGCGGGGGGGCATTTTTGGGTACCTCAAGGGAGCAGTTCTTC | TRBV20-1 | . | TRBD2 | TRBJ2-1
CASSLEGGRYNEQFF | TGTGCCAGCAGTTTAGAGGGAGGACGGTACAATGAGCAGTTCTTC | TRBV27 | many | . | TRBJ2-1
CSARGGQGGSYGYTF | TGCAGTGCTAGGGGAGGGCAGGGTGGCAGCTATGGCTACACCTTC | TRBV20-1 | few | . | TRBJ1-2
CASSSEGSDTEAFF | TGTGCCAGCAGTTCGGAGGGGAGTGACACTGAAGCTTTCTTT | TRBV12-3/TRBV12-4 | . | . | TRBJ1-1
CASSKQAGFNGYTF | TGTGCCAGTTCGAAACAGGCAGGGTTCAATGGCTACACCTTC | TRBV7-2 | few | . | TRBJ1-2
CASSLWRAGSYEQYF | TGTGCCAGCAGTTTATGGAGGGCCGGCTCCTACGAGCAGTACTTC | TRBV12-3/TRBV12-4 | . | . | TRBJ2-7
CASSWGLAGSSGETQYF | TGTGCCAGCAGTTGGGGACTAGCGGGAAGCTCGGGAGAGACCCAGTACTTC | TRBV6-5 | . | TRBD2 | TRBJ2-5
CASGWEQYF | TGTGCCAGCGGCTGGGAGCAGTACTTC | TRBV6-6 | . | . | TRBJ2-7
CAISGTAGGQFF | TGTGCCATCAGTGGGACGGCGGGGGGGCAGTTCTTC | TRBV10-3 | few | TRBD2 | TRBJ2-1
CASSHTTGDEQFF | TGCGCCAGCAGCCACACCACGGGGGATGAGCAGTTCTTC | TRBV4-3 | . | . | TRBJ2-1
CASSFGTATGTQYF | TGCGCCAGCAGCTTCGGGACGGCTACAGGTACGCAGTATTTT | TRBV5-1 | . | . | TRBJ2-3
CASSFPTAGTGFNQPQHF | TGTGCCAGCAGCTTCCCTACCGCCGGGACAGGGTTCAATCAGCCCCAGCATTTT | TRBV11-2 | . | TRBD1 | TRBJ1-5
CASSVVEKSTGELFF | TGTGCCAGCAGCGTAGTTGAAAAATCCACCGGGGAGCTGTTTTTT | TRBV9 | once | . | TRBJ2-2
CASSLGRDKEQFF | TGTGCCAGCAGTTTAGGGCGGGACAAGGAGCAGTTCTTC | TRBV12-3/TRBV12-4 | . | . | TRBJ2-1
CASSPRGQGVNTEAFF | TGTGCCAGCAGCCCAAGGGGGCAGGGGGTGAACACTGAAGCTTTCTTT | TRBV7-9 | . | TRBD1 | TRBJ1-1
CASRFWSGELFF | TGTGCCAGCAGGTTTTGGTCCGGGGAGCTGTTTTTT | TRBV5-6 | . | . | TRBJ2-2
CASSSGGTGYNEQFF | TGTGCCAGCAGCTCAGGGGGAACAGGCTACAATGAGCAGTTCTTC | TRBV5-6 | . | TRBD1 | TRBJ2-1
CSASGRAGGLDYGYTF | TGCAGTGCTAGTGGGAGGGCAGGGGGCTTGGACTATGGCTACACCTTC | TRBV20-1 | many | TRBD1 | TRBJ1-2
CASSQDWLEVGRVKTQYF | TGCGCCAGCAGCCAAGATTGGCTTGAGGTGGGCAGGGTGAAGACCCAGTACTTC | TRBV4-1 | few | . | TRBJ2-5